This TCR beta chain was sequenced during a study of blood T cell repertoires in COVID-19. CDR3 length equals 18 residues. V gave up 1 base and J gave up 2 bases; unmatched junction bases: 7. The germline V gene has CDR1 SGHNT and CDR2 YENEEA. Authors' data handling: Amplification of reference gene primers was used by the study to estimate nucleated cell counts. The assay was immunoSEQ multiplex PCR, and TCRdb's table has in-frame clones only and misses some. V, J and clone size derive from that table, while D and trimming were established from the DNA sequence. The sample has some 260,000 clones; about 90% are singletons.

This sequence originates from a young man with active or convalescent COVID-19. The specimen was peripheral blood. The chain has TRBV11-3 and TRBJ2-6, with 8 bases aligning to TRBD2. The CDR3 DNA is TGTGCCAGCAGCTTAGGGTCCCCCGGGAGGGCTGGGGCCAACGTCCTGACTTTC. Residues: CASSLGSPGRAGANVLTF.